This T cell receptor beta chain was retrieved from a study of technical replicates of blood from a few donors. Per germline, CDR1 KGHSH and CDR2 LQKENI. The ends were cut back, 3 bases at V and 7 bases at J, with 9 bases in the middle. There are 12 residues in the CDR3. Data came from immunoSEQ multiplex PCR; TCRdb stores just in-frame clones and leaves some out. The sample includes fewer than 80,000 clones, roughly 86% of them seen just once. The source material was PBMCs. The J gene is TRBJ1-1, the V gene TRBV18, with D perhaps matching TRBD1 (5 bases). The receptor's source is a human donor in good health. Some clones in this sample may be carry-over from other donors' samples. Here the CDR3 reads CASSPLQGEAFF. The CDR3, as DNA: TGTGCCAGCTCACCGCTCCAGGGTGAAGCTTTCTTT. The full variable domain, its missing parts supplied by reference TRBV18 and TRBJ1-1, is NAGVMQNPRHLVRRRGQEARLRCSPMKGHSHVYWYRQLPEEGLKFMVYLQKENIIDESGMPKERFSAEFPKEGPSILRIQQVVRGDSAAYFCASSPLQGEAFFGQGTRLTVV.